This T cell receptor beta chain was identified during a study of tumor-infiltrating lymphocytes in primary liver carcinoma. In the study overall: Tumors measured roughly 4 to 10 cm and were stage T1-T3 N0M0.

Notes on this clonotype: The target antigen is unknown. One end of the junction does not line up with germline, which may come from a read error.

Broader study findings: Overlap between tumor regions exceeded overlap of tumor with adjacent tissue or blood. Tumor specimens were characterized by a significantly higher top-250-clone fraction than blood (p = 0.039).

The input was around 0.5 ug total RNA; TCR beta cDNA was made from it with a constant-region primer. Three nested multiplex PCR rounds of slightly modified ARM-PCR generated TCR beta libraries. TCRdb processed the multiplex PCR reads anew with MiXCR; each CDR3 protein has one entry. The sample includes about 200,000 distinct CDR3 sequences, less than 75% of them seen just once. Germline DNA was also extracted, with blood RNA taken from unsorted whole blood. This clonotype originated in a woman in her sixties with primary liver carcinoma and hepatitis B virus infection. Specimen: peripheral blood.

The CDR3 sequence: CASTLDTETQYF. The CDR3 coding sequence is TGTGCCAGCACCTTAGATACAGAGACCCAGTACTTC. The chain links TRBV11-3 to TRBJ2-5, with D unresolved. CDR1 SGHNT and CDR2 YENEEA come from the germline V gene. The CDR3 length is 12 residues.